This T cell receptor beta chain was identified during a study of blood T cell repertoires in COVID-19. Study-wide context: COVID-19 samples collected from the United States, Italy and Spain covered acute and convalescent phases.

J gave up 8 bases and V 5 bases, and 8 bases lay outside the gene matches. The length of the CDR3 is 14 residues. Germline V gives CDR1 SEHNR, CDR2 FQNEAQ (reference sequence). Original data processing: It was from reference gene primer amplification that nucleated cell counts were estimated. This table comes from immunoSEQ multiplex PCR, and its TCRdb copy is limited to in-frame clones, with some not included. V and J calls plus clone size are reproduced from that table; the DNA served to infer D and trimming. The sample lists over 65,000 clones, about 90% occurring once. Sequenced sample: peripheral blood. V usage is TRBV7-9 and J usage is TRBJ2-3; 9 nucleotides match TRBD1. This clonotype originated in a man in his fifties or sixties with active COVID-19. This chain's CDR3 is CASSLQGAQVTQYF. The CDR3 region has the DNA TGTGCCAGCAGCCTACAGGGGGCGCAAGTTACGCAGTATTTT.